The 29 T cell receptor beta chains presented below share a single source sample, sequenced in a study of blood T cell repertoires in COVID-19. Measured with immunoSEQ multiplex PCR; TCRdb has only the in-frame clones, and not every one. The sample consists of approximately 200,000 clones, approximately 78% of them appearing once. The sequenced sample consisted of PBMCs or T cells enriched from blood (not recorded which). The receptors here all came from a man in his forties or fifties who had recovered from COVID-19.

With regard to this clone: This CDR3 is also generated by other DNA sequences in the sample. The rearrangement joins TRBV9 to TRBJ2-1, with D tentatively TRBD2 (6 bases). V lost 4 bases and J 7 bases, leaving 12 bases between the germline ends. CDR3 length: 13 amino acids. In germline, CDR1 is SGDLS, CDR2 YYNGEE. In DNA form, the CDR3 reads TGTGCCAGCAGCTCCGGGGGTGGTAATGAGCAGTTCTTC. The encoded protein is CASSSGGGNEQFF.

V gene TRBV5-5 combines with J gene TRBJ2-1; D remains ambiguous. Germline V gene sequence: CDR1 SGHKS, CDR2 YYEKEE (reference sequence). CDR3 length equals 13 residues. Between the trimmed V and J ends, which lost 4 bases and 0 bases, there was a span of 5 bases. The CDR3 loop reads CASSVLSYNEQFF. DNA for the CDR3: TGTGCCAGCAGCGTACTCTCCTACAATGAGCAGTTCTTC.

This clone occurred once. The chain is built from TRBV5-4 and TRBJ1-3, with 7 bases lining up with TRBD1. Trimming took 4 bases from V and 0 from J; bases not matched to a gene: 4. The length of the CDR3 is 15 residues. The V gene's germline CDR1 is SGHNT and CDR2 YYREEE (reference sequence). This CDR3 is CASSVGQNSGNTIYF. CDR3 coding DNA: TGTGCCAGCAGCGTGGGACAGAACTCTGGAAACACCATATATTTT.

The DNA of the CDR3 is TGTGCCAGCAAAGGGGGCGATCTCACTAACTATGGCTACACCTTC. Encoded protein: CASKGGDLTNYGYTF. The rearrangement links TRBV6-6 to TRBJ1-2; 7 bases line up with TRBD1. Germline loops: CDR1 MNHNY, CDR2 SVGAGI (reference sequence). V dropped 7 bases and J dropped 0; count of bases not matched to a gene: 8. The CDR3 is 15 residues long.

The J gene is TRBJ2-2, the V gene TRBV9; possible D gene TRBD1, 5 bases. V was cut by 7 bases and J by 2 bases, with 9 bases left in between. Germline V gene data show CDR1 as SGDLS and CDR2 as YYNGEE. The CDR3 is 13 residues long. This CDR3 is CASGAANTGELFF. The CDR3 DNA reads as TGTGCCAGCGGGGCAGCTAACACCGGGGAGCTGTTTTTT. The entire variable domain, with the rest obtained from reference TRBV9 and TRBJ2-2, is as follows: DSGVTQTPKHLITATGQRVTLRCSPRSGDLSVYWYQQSLDQGLQFLIQYYNGEERAKGNILERFSAQQFPDLHSELNLSSLELGDSALYFCASGAANTGELFFGEGSRLTVL.

The rearrangement uses TRBV2 and TRBJ1-3, with TRBD1 matching over 8 bases. The CDR3 contains 15 residues. V dropped 4 bases and J dropped 3; count of bases not matched to a gene: 5. Looked up from germline, CDR1 is SNHLY and CDR2 is FYNNEI. DNA for the CDR3: TGTGCCAGCAGTGTCGGACAGGGAGGTGGAAACACCATATATTTT. Its protein product is CASSVGQGGGNTIYF.

The chain carries TRBV24-1 and TRBJ2-7; tentatively, D is TRBD1 (6 bases). The V gene's germline CDR1 is KGHDR and CDR2 SFDVKD. The CDR3 extends over 13 amino acids. Deletions cut 9 bases from V and 3 bases from J, with 14 bases between. In DNA form, the CDR3 reads TGTGCCACCGCGGGCAGGGGACGCTACGAGCAGTACTTC. Its translation: CATAGRGRYEQYF.

The CDR3 DNA sequence: TGTGCCAGCTCCCAGACAGAGTCTGAAAAACTGTTTTTT. This gives the protein CASSQTESEKLFF. The chain couples TRBV18 to TRBJ1-4, with a weak D call TRBD1 (5 bases). The V gene's germline CDR1 is KGHSH and CDR2 LQKENI. The germline V and J ends were trimmed by 6 bases and 7 bases, with 12 bases remaining between them. The CDR3 totals 13 residues.

V and J are TRBV7-9 and TRBJ2-2, with 7 nucleotides matching TRBD2. The CDR3 extends over 15 amino acids. Germline V CDR1 and CDR2: SEHNR, FQNEAQ (reference sequence). V trimming: 5 bases; J trimming: 1 base; junction bases outside the gene matches: 4. CDR3 sequence (DNA): TGTGCCAGCAGCCCCAAGCGGGAGAACACCGGGGAGCTGTTTTTT. As protein: CASSPKRENTGELFF.

The chain employs TRBV29-1 and TRBJ1-5; D not resolved. In germline, CDR1 is SQVTM, CDR2 ANQGSEA. V lost 7 bases and J 0 bases, leaving 10 bases between the germline ends. This CDR3 has 13 amino acids. CDR3 protein: CSARVSSNQPQHF. The CDR3 DNA reads as TGCAGCGCCCGGGTTTCTAGCAATCAGCCCCAGCATTTT.

The rearrangement uses TRBV28 and TRBJ1-2; no clear D gene. The CDR3 runs to 11 residues. Trimming removed 3 bases from V and 7 bases from J, with 6 bases in between. The germline V gene has CDR1 MDHEN and CDR2 SYDVKM. The CDR3 coding sequence is TGTGCCAGCAGTTTCATCGGTGGCTACACCTTC. It codes for CASSFIGGYTF.

This chain uses TRBV12-3 or TRBV12-4 with TRBJ2-2; possibly TRBD1 for D (6 bases). This CDR3 region has 13 residues. The ends were cut back, 4 bases at V and 10 bases at J, with 13 bases in the middle. CDR3 amino acids: CASSSNRVQELFF. In nucleotides, the CDR3 is TGTGCCAGCAGTTCCAACAGGGTCCAGGAGCTGTTTTTT.

The genes are TRBV6-5 and TRBJ1-2, with D unresolved. Trimming left V 0 bases short and J 11 bases short, with 10 bases between. This CDR3 has 12 residues. The germline V gene has CDR1 MNHEY and CDR2 SVGAGI. In DNA form, the CDR3 reads TGTGCCAGCAGTTACTCGCGGAGTGGGTACACCTTC. It specifies CASSYSRSGYTF.

V usage is TRBV7-9 and J usage is TRBJ2-3, with D perhaps TRBD2 (5 bases). Germline V lookup: CDR1 SEHNR, CDR2 FQNEAQ (reference sequence). CDR3 size: 16 residues. The V gene lost 4 bases and the J gene lost 2 bases, with 16 bases spanning the gap. The CDR3 DNA is TGTGCCAGCAGCTCACGGGGTGAGCGCTTCACAGATACGCAGTATTTT. Its translation: CASSSRGERFTDTQYF. Looking up the rest from reference TRBV7-9 and TRBJ2-3 gives the full variable domain: DTGVSQNPRHKITKRGQNVTFRCDPISEHNRLYWYRQTLGQGPEFLTYFQNEAQLEKSRLLSDRFSAERPKGSFSTLEIQRTEQGDSAMYLCASSSRGERFTDTQYFGPGTRLTVL.

The chain carries TRBV5-6 and TRBJ1-4; maybe TRBD1 (5 bases). This CDR3 is built from 14 residues. From germline, CDR1 is SGHDT and CDR2 YYEEEE. Trimming left V 2 bases short and J 6 bases short, with 11 bases between. The CDR3: CASSFSRVDEKLFF. CDR3 coding DNA: TGTGCCAGCAGCTTTTCCAGGGTGGATGAAAAACTGTTTTTT.

The J gene is TRBJ2-3, the V gene TRBV5-1; TRBD2 might be the D (5 bases). Germline V gene data show CDR1 as SGHRS and CDR2 as YFSETQ. This CDR3 contains 15 residues. Trimming took 0 bases from V and 1 from J, leaving 9 bases between them. The CDR3 sequence: CASSLGGVGTDTQYF. The CDR3 DNA is TGCGCCAGCAGCTTGGGGGGAGTGGGCACAGATACGCAGTATTTT.

The rearrangement uses TRBV27 and TRBJ2-7, with 12 bases matching TRBD2. Germline V gives CDR1 MNHEY, CDR2 SMNVEV (reference sequence). CDR3 length: 15 residues. V shed 5 bases and J 3 bases; nucleotides not matched to a gene: 5. The CDR3 here is CASSLTSGGIYEQYF. The CDR3 DNA reads as TGTGCCAGCAGTCTCACTAGCGGGGGGATCTACGAGCAGTACTTC.

The chain has TRBV30 and TRBJ2-1; 10 bases map to TRBD2. CDR1 GTSNPN and CDR2 SVGIG come from the germline V gene (reference sequence). V lost 1 base, J lost 0 bases, and 3 bases stayed unmatched. The CDR3 totals 16 residues. In DNA form, the CDR3 reads TGTGCCTGGAGTGGCCCTAGCGGGAGCTCCTACAATGAGCAGTTCTTC. Amino acids: CAWSGPSGSSYNEQFF.

The gene calls are TRBV6-5 and TRBJ1-5, with D possibly TRBD1 on 6 matching bases. The CDR3 is made up of 12 amino acids. The V end was cut by 11 bases, the J end by 7 bases, with 15 bases between. CDR1 is MNHEY and CDR2 is SVGAGI in the germline V gene. Here the CDR3 DNA reads TGTGCCCAAACAGGGCTGGAACAGCCCCAGCATTTT. Protein: CAQTGLEQPQHF.

This chain uses TRBV6-1 with TRBJ2-3; D possibly corresponds to TRBD2 (6 bases). This CDR3 contains 16 residues. Trimming shortened V by 0 bases and J by 9 bases, and 19 bases separated the two germline ends. Per germline, CDR1 MNHNS and CDR2 SASEGT. Here the CDR3 DNA reads TGTGCCAGCAGTGAAGCGTCTCGGAGAGGGACTGGGACGCAGTATTTT. Protein product: CASSEASRRGTGTQYF.

A few counts support this clone. Other DNA variants within this sample encode the same CDR3. This chain uses TRBV30 with TRBJ1-2; TRBD1 agrees at 7 bases. V lost 3 bases, J lost 7 bases, and 8 bases stayed unmatched. The CDR3 length is 13 residues. Per the germline V gene, CDR1 is GTSNPN and CDR2 is SVGIG (reference sequence). Here the CDR3 DNA reads TGTGCCTGGAGACCACAGGGGAGAGGTGGCTACACCTTC. As protein: CAWRPQGRGGYTF. Variable domain in full (rest from reference TRBV30 and TRBJ1-2): SQTIHQWPATLVQPVGSPLSLECTVEGTSNPNLYWYRQAAGRGLQLLFYSVGIGQISSEVPQNLSASRPQDRQFILSSKKLLLSDSGFYLCAWRPQGRGGYTFGSGTRLTVV.

The genes are TRBV4-2 and TRBJ1-2; D ambiguous. Between the trimmed V and J ends, which lost 4 bases and 7 bases, there was a span of 10 bases. Germline V gene data show CDR1 as LGHNA and CDR2 as YNFKEQ. The CDR3 contains 12 residues. Here the CDR3 DNA reads TGTGCCAGCAGCCGGAGGGCGGGTGGCTACACCTTC. This gives the protein CASSRRAGGYTF.

With respect to this clone: Other DNA sequences in the sample encode the same CDR3. This chain connects TRBV6-5 to TRBJ1-2, with TRBD1 identical over 8 bases. CDR1 and CDR2 from the germline V gene are MNHEY and SVGAGI. CDR3 length: 14 amino acids. After removal of 6 bases from V and 2 bases from J, the junction contained 5 bases not matched to a gene. The CDR3 coding sequence is TGTGCCAGCAGATCGACAGGGGCAAACTATGGCTACACCTTC. It yields the protein CASRSTGANYGYTF.

V is TRBV19 and J is TRBJ1-5; unclear D gene. V dropped 3 bases and J dropped 4 bases, with 10 bases sitting between them. From germline, CDR1 is LNHDA and CDR2 SQIVND (reference sequence). The CDR3 is 14 residues long. The DNA for the CDR3 is TGTGCCAGTAGTATCGGCAGGAAAAATCAGCCCCAGCATTTT. It yields the protein CASSIGRKNQPQHF.

V and J are TRBV5-1 and TRBJ1-3; 7 bases align to TRBD1. CDR1 is SGHRS and CDR2 is YFSETQ in the germline V gene. V dropped 3 bases and J dropped 2; count of bases not matched to a gene: 2. There are 14 residues in the CDR3. The CDR3 DNA sequence: TGCGCCAGCAGCTCCAGGGGGACTGGAAACACCATATATTTT. The encoded protein is CASSSRGTGNTIYF. The full variable domain, in which reference TRBV5-1 and TRBJ1-3 provide the parts outside the CDR3, is KAGVTQTPRYLIKTRGQQVTLSCSPISGHRSVSWYQQTPGQGLQFLFEYFSETQRNKGNFPGRFSGRQFSNSRSEMNVSTLELGDSALYLCASSSRGTGNTIYFGEGSWLTVV.

The V call is TRBV7-3, the J call TRBJ2-2; 10 bases map to TRBD2. Germline V gives CDR1 SGHTA, CDR2 FQGTGA. With 1 base clipped from V and 0 bases from J, the junction kept 23 bases outside the gene matches. The length of the CDR3 is 24 residues. CDR3 nucleotide sequence: TGTGCCAGCAGCTTAATGGAAGGGGGGCGAGCGGGAGGGCCGAGGGCCCCGAACACCGGGGAGCTGTTTTTT. Protein product: CASSLMEGGRAGGPRAPNTGELFF.

The chain uses TRBV3-1 (or the pseudogene TRBV3-2) and TRBJ1-5; D gene ambiguous. The CDR3 extends over 13 amino acids. V was trimmed by 2 bases and J by 9 bases, leaving 11 bases between them. Germline assignment: CDR1 LGHDT and CDR2 YNNKEL (reference sequence). In nucleotides, the CDR3 is TGTGCCAGCAGCCAACCAAAGTCGGGGCCCCAGCATTTT. Its protein product is CASSQPKSGPQHF.

This clone was seen just once. The chain carries TRBV6-6 and TRBJ2-7; D is unresolved. Germline V gene data show CDR1 as MNHNY and CDR2 as SVGAGI (reference sequence). The CDR3 extends over 12 amino acids. Trimming removed 1 base at V and 6 bases at J, with 7 bases between. The CDR3 coding sequence is TGTGCCAGCAGTTACTATGAGGTCGAGCAGTACTTC. Translation: CASSYYEVEQYF.

The V and J genes are TRBV11-3 and TRBJ2-7; TRBD1 might be the D (6 bases). Germline V gene lookup returns CDR1 SGHNT and CDR2 YENEEA. The CDR3 is made up of 12 amino acids. Trimming stripped 4 bases from V and 6 bases from J, with 10 bases between. The CDR3 region is CASSSGDSEQYF. The CDR3 nucleotides are TGTGCCAGCAGCTCAGGGGATAGCGAGCAGTACTTC.